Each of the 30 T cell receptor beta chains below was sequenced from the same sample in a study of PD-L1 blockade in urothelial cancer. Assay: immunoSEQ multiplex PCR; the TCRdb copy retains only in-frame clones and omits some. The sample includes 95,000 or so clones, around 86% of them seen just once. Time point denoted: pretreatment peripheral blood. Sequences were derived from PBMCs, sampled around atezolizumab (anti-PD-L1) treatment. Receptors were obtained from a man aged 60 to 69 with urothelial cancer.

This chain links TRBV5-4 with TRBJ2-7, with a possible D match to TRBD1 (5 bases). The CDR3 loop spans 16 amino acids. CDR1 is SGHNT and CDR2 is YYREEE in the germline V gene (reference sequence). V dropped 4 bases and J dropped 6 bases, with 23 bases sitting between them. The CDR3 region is CASSRGLGQGLFEQYF. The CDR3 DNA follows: TGTGCCAGCAGCCGAGGCCTAGGTCAGGGTTTGTTCGAGCAGTACTTC.

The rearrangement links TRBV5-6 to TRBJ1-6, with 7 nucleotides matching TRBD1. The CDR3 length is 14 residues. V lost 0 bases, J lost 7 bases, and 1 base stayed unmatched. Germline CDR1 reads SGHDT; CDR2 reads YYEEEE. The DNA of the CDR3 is TGTGCCAGCAGCTTGGAGGGGGCGAATTCACCCCTCCACTTT. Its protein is CASSLEGANSPLHF. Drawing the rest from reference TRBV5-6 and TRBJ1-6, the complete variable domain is DAGVTQSPTHLIKTRGQQVTLRCSPKSGHDTVSWYQQALGQGPQFIFQYYEEEERQRGNFPDRFSGHQFPNYSSELNVNALLLGDSALYLCASSLEGANSPLHFGNGTRLTVT.

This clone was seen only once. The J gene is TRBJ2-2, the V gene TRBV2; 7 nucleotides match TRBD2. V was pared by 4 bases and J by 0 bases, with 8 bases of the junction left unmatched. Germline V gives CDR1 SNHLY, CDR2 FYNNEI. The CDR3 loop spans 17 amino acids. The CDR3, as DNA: TGTGCCAGCAGTGCCTTTCCTAGCGGCGCGAACACCGGGGAGCTGTTTTTT. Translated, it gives CASSAFPSGANTGELFF.

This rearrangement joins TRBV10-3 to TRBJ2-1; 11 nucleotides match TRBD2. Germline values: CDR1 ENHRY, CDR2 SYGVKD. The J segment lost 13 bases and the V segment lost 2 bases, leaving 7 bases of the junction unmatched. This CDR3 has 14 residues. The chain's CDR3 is CAISEVPLAGVQFF. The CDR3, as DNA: TGTGCCATCAGTGAGGTCCCACTAGCGGGAGTTCAGTTCTTC.

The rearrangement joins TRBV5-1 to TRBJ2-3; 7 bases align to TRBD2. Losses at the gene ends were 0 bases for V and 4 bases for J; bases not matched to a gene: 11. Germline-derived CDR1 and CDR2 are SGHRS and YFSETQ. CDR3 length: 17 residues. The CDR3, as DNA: TGCGCCAGCAGCTTGGAGCCTGGTGGGAGGGCCGCAGATACGCAGTATTTT. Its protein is CASSLEPGGRAADTQYF.

CDR3 sequence (DNA): TGTGCCACCCAACGCGGCGAGGGTGAGCAGTACTTC. Its translation is CATQRGEGEQYF. V is TRBV10-3 and J is TRBJ2-7; a possible D gene is TRBD2 (5 bases). Germline V gene data show CDR1 as ENHRY and CDR2 as SYGVKD. Trimming removed 10 bases from V and 7 bases from J, with 17 bases in between. CDR3 length equals 12 residues.

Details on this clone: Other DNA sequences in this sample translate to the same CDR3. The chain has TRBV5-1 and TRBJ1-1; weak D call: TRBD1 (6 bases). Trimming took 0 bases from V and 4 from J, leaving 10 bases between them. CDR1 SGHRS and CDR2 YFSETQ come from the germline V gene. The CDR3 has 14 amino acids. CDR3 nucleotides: TGCGCCAGCAGCTTGGCAGGGGAGGGCACTGAAGCTTTCTTT. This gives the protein CASSLAGEGTEAFF.

The CDR3 DNA follows: TGTGCCATCAGTGTTCTAGCGGGAGGGCCTGGAGATACGCAGTATTTT. This encodes CAISVLAGGPGDTQYF. The chain recombines TRBV10-3 with TRBJ2-3, with 12 nucleotides matching TRBD2. The CDR3 sequence is 16 residues long. Per the germline V gene, CDR1 is ENHRY and CDR2 is SYGVKD. V trimming: 4 bases; J trimming: 5 bases; junction bases outside the gene matches: 7.

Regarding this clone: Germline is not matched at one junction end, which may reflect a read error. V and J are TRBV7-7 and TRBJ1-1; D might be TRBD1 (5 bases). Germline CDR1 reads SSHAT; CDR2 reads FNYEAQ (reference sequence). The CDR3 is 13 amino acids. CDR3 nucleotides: TGTGCTAGCAGCTTAGTTCAGGGCACTGAAGCTTTCTTT. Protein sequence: CASSLVQGTEAFF.

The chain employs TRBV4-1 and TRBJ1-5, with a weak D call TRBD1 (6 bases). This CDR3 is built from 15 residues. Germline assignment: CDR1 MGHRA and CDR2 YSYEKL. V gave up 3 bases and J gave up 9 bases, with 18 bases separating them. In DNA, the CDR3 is TGCGCCAGCAGCCAGGAACAGGGACCCCATTGGCCCCAGCATTTT. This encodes CASSQEQGPHWPQHF.

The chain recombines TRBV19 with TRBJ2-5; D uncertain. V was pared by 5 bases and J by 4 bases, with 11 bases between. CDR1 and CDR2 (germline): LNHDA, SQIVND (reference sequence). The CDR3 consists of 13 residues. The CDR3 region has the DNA TGTGCCAGTAGTCCCTCCGTGCGAGAGACCCAGTACTTC. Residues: CASSPSVRETQYF. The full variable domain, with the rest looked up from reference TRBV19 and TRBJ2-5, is DGGITQSPKYLFRKEGQNVTLSCEQNLNHDAMYWYRQDPGQGLRLIYYSQIVNDFQKGDIAEGYSVSREKKESFPLTVTSAQKNPTAFYLCASSPSVRETQYFGPGTRLLVL.

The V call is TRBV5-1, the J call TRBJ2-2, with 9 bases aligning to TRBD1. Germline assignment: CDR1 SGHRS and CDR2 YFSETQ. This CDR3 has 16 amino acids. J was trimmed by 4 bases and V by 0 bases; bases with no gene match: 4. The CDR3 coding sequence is TGCGCCAGCAGCTTGGGGGACAGGGAAATCACCGGGGAGCTGTTTTTT. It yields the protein CASSLGDREITGELFF.

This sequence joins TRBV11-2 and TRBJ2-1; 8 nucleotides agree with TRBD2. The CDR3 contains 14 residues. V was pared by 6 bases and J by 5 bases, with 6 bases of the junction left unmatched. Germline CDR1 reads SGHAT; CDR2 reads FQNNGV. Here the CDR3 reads CASSRQAGDNEQFF. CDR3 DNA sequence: TGTGCCAGCAGTAGGCAAGCGGGAGACAATGAGCAGTTCTTC.

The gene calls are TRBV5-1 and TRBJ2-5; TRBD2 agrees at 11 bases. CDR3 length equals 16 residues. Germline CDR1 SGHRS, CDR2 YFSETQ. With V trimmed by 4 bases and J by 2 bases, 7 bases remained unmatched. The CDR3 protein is CASSLGGLAVQETQYF. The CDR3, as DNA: TGCGCCAGCAGCCTTGGGGGACTAGCGGTTCAAGAGACCCAGTACTTC.

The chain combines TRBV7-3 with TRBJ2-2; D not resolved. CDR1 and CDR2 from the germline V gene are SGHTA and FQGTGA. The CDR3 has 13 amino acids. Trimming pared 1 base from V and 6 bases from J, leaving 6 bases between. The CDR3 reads CASSLIEAGELFF. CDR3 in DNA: TGTGCCAGCAGCTTAATCGAGGCCGGGGAGCTGTTTTTT.

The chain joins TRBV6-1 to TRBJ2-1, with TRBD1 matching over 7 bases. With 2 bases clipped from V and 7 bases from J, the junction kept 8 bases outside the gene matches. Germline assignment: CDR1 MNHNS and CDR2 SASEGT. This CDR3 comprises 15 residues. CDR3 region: CASSERWDSPNEQFF. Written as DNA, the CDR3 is TGTGCCAGCAGTGAAAGGTGGGACAGCCCTAATGAGCAGTTCTTC.

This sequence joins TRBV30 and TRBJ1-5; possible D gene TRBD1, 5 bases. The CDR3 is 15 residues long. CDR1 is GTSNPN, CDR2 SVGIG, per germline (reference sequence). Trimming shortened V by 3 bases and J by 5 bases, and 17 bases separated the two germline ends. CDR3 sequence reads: CAWSRMGQGDQPQHF. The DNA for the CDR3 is TGTGCCTGGAGCCGAATGGGCCAAGGGGATCAGCCCCAGCATTTT.

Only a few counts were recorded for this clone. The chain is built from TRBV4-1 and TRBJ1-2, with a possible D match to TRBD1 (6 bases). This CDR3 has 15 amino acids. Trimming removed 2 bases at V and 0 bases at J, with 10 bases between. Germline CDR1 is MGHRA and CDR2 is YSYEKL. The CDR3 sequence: CASSQTGNPNYGYTF. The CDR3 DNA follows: TGCGCCAGCAGCCAAACAGGGAATCCTAACTATGGCTACACCTTC.

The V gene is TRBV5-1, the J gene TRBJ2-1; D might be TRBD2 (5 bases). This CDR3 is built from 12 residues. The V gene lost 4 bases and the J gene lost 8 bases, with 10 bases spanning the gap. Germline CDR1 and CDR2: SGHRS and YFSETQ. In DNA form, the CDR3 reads TGCGCCAGCAGCCCCGTCGGGGATGAGCAGTTCTTC. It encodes CASSPVGDEQFF.

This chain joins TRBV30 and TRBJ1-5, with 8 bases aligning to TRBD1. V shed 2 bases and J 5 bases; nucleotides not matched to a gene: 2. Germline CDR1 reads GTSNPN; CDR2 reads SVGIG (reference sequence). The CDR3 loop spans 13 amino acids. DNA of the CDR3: TGTGCCTGGAGTCAGGGGGCGGATCAGCCCCAGCATTTT. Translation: CAWSQGADQPQHF.

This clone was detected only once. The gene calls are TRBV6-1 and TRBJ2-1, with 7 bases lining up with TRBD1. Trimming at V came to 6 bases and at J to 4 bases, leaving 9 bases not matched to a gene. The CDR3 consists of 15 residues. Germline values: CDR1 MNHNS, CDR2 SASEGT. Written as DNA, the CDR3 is TGTGCCAGCAGCCAAACAGGGGTTGGGTACAATGAGCAGTTCTTC. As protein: CASSQTGVGYNEQFF.

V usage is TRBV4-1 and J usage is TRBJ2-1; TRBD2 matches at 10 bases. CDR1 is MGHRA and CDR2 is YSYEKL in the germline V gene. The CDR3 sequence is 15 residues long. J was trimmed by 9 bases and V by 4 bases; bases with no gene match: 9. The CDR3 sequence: CASSLPGVAGGEQFF. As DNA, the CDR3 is TGCGCCAGCAGCCTCCCAGGGGTAGCGGGAGGTGAGCAGTTCTTC.

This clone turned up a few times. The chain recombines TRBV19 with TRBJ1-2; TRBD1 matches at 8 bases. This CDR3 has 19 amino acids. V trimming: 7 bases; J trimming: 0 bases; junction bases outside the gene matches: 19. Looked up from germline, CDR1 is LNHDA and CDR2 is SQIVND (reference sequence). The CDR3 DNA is TGTGCCAGTATACCCGTGGACAGGGACCCTCTCCAGTCTAACTATGGCTACACCTTC. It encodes CASIPVDRDPLQSNYGYTF.

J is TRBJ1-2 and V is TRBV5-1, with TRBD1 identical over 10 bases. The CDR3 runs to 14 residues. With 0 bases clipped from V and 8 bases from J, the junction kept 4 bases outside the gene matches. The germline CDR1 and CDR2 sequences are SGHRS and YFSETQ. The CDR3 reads CASSLGQGAPGYTF. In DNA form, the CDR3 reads TGCGCCAGCAGCTTGGGACAGGGGGCGCCGGGCTACACCTTC.

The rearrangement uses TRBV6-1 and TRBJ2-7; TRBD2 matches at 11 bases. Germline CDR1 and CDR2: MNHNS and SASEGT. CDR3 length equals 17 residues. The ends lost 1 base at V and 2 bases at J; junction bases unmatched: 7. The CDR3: CASSEVASGGSTYEQYF. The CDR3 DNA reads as TGTGCCAGCAGTGAAGTGGCTAGCGGGGGGTCTACCTACGAGCAGTACTTC.

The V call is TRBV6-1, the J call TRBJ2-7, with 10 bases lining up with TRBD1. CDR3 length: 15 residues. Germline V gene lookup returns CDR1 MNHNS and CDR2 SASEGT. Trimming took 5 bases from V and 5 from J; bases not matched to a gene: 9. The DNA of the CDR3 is TGTGCCAGCAGTCTCTCGGGGACAGGGGTCGACGAGCAGTACTTC. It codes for CASSLSGTGVDEQYF.

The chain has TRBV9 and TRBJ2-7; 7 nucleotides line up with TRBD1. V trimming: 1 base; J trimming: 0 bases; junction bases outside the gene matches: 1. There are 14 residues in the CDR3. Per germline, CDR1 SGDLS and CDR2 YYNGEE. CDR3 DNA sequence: TGTGCCAGCAGCGTACGGGACAGCTCCTACGAGCAGTACTTC. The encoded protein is CASSVRDSSYEQYF.

The CDR3 sequence is CAIRPPSGGNVYNEQFF. As DNA, the CDR3 is TGTGCCATCAGGCCACCTAGCGGGGGGAATGTGTACAATGAGCAGTTCTTC. This chain links TRBV10-3 with TRBJ2-1; 11 bases map to TRBD2. Germline assignment: CDR1 ENHRY and CDR2 SYGVKD. This CDR3 has 17 residues. V shed 6 bases, J shed 4 bases, and the junction held 11 bases outside the gene matches.

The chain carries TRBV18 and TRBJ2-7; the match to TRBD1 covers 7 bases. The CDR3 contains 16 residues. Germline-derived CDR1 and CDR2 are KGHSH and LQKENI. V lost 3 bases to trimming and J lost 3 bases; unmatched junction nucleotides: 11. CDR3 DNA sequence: TGTGCCAGCTCACCGGTTAGGCGGACAGGTAACTACGAGCAGTACTTC. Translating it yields CASSPVRRTGNYEQYF.

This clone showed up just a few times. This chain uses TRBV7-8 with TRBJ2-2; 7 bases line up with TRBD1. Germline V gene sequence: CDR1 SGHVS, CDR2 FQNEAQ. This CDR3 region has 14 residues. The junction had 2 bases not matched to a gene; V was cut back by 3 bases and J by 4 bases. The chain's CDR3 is CASSFTGVTGELFF. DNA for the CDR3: TGTGCCAGCAGCTTCACAGGGGTCACCGGGGAGCTGTTTTTT.